This T cell receptor beta chain was observed in a study of blood T cells in healthy people across ages. A second about 7 to 12 cycle PCR used barcoded and J-beta primers. Each cDNA molecule was tagged by a template-switch adaptor with 12 random nucleotides. TCRdb processed the 5' RACE reads anew with MiXCR; each CDR3 protein has one entry. The table lists nearly 1 million distinct CDR3 sequences, 51% of them singletons. General observations from the study: Long-lived and aged donors differed, with more naive CD4+ cells and higher diversity in the long-lived. Naive T cell percentage strongly correlated with TCR beta diversity. With age, beta diversity per million T cells declined roughly linearly, significantly by 40.

As for this clonotype: Its antigen is currently unknown.

Per the germline V gene, CDR1 is SGHVS and CDR2 is FNYEAQ. With 3 bases clipped from V and 0 bases from J, the junction kept 4 bases outside the gene matches. The CDR3 has 17 residues. The rearrangement uses TRBV7-6 and TRBJ2-7, with TRBD2 matching over 14 bases. Sequencing was carried out using blood. The TCR sequence derives from an older woman in good health. CDR3 DNA: TGTGCCAGCAGCTTGGGACTAGCGGGAGACAGCTCCTACGAGCAGTACTTC. It encodes CASSLGLAGDSSYEQYF. The variable domain in full, completed from reference TRBV7-6 and TRBJ2-7, reads GAGVSQSPRYKVTKRGQDVALRCDPISGHVSLYWYRQALGQGPEFLTYFNYEAQQDKSGLPNDRFSAERPEGSISTLTIQRTEQRDSAMYRCASSLGLAGDSSYEQYFGPGTRLTVT.